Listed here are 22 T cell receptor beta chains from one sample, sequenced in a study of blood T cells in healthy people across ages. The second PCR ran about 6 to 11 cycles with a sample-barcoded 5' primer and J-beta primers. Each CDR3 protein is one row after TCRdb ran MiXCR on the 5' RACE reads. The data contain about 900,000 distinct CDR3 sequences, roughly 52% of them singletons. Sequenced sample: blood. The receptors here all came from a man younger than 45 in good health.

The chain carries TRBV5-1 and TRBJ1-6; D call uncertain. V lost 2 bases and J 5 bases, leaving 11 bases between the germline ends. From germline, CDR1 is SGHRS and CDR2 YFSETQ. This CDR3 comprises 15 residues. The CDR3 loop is CASSLTGKNNSPLHF. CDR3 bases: TGCGCCAGCAGCTTAACCGGGAAAAATAATTCACCCCTCCACTTT.

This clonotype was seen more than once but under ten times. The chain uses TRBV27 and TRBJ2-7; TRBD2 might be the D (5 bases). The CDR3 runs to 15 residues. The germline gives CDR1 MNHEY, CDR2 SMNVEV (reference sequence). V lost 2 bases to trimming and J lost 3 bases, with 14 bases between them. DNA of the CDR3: TGTGCCAGCAGTTTAGACGCAGGACTTGACTACGAGCAGTACTTC. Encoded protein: CASSLDAGLDYEQYF.

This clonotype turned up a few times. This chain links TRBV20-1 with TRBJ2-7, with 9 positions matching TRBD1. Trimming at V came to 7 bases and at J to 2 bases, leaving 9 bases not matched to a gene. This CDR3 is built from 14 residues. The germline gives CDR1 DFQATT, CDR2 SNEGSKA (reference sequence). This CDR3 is CSEGDREFPYEQYF. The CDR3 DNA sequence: TGCAGTGAAGGGGACAGGGAATTCCCCTACGAGCAGTACTTC.

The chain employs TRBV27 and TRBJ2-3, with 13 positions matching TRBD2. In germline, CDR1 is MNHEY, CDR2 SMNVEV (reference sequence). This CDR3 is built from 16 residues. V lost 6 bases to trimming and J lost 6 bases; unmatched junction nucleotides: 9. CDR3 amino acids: CASSQLAGGHGDTQYF. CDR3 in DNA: TGTGCCAGCAGCCAACTAGCGGGGGGGCATGGGGATACGCAGTATTTT.

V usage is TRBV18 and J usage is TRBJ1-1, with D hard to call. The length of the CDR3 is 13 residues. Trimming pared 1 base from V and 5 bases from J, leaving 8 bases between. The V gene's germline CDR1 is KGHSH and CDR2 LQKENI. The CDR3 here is CASSPRSVTEAFF. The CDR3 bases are TGTGCCAGCTCACCACGTTCTGTGACTGAAGCTTTCTTT.

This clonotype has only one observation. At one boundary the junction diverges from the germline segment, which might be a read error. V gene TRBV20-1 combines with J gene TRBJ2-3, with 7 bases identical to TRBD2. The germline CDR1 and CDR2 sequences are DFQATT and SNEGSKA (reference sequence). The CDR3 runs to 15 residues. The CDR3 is CSARPSGVSTDAQYF. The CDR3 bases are TGCAGTGCTAGACCCAGCGGGGTATCCACAGATGCGCAGTATTTT.

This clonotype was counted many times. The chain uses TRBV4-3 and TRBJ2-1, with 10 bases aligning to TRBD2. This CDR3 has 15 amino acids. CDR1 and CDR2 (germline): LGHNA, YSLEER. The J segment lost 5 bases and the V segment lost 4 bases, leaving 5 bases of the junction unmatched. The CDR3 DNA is TGCGCCAGCAGCCTAAGGGGGACTAGCGACAATGAGCAGTTCTTC. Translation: CASSLRGTSDNEQFF.

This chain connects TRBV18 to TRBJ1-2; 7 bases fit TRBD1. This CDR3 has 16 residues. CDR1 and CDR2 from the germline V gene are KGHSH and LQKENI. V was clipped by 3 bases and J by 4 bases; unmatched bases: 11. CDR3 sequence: CASSPGGQVSSYGYTF. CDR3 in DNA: TGTGCCAGCTCACCGGGCGGACAGGTTTCCAGCTATGGCTACACCTTC.

The DNA for the CDR3 is TGTGCCAGCTCACCCGAGGCAGGTTCCTACGAGCAGTACTTC. Residues: CASSPEAGSYEQYF. The gene calls are TRBV18 and TRBJ2-7, with D unresolved. Trimming took off 3 bases at V and 1 base at J, with 10 bases between the two ends. The CDR3 length is 14 residues. Germline CDR1 is KGHSH and CDR2 is LQKENI.

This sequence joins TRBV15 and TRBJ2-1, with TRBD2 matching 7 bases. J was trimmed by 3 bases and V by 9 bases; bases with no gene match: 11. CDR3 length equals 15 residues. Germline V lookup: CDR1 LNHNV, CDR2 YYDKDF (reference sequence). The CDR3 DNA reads TGTGCCACTAGTAGCGGGCGCCAAAGCTACAATGAGCAGTTCTTC. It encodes CATSSGRQSYNEQFF.

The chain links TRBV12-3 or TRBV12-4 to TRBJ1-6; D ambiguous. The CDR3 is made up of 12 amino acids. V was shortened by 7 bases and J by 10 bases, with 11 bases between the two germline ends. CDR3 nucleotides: TGTGCCAGCAATAGTCTTAACTCACCCCTCCACTTT. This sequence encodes CASNSLNSPLHF.

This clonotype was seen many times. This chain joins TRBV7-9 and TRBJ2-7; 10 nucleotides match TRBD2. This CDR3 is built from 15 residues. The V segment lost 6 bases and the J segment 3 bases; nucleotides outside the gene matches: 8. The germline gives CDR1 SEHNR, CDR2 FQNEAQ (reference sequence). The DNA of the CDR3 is TGTGCCAGCAGTGCTCGGACTAGCGGAATCTACGAGCAGTACTTC. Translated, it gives CASSARTSGIYEQYF.

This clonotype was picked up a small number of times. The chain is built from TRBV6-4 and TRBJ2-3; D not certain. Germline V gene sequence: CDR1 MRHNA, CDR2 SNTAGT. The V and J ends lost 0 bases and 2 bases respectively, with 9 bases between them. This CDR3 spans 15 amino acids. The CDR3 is CASSDSPDPTDTQYF. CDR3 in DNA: TGTGCCAGCAGTGACTCGCCCGACCCCACAGATACGCAGTATTTT.

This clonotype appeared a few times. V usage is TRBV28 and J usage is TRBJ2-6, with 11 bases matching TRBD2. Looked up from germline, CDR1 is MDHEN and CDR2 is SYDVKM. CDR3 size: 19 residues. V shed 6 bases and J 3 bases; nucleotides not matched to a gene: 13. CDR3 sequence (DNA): TGTGCCAGCAGCCCCCAACTAGCGGGGGCCTTCTATGGGGCCAACGTCCTGACTTTC. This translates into CASSPQLAGAFYGANVLTF.

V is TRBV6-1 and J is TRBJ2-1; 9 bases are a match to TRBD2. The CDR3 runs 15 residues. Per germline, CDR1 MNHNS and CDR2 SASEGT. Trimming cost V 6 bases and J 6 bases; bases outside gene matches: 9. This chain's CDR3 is CASREMAGGPNEQFF. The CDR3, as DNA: TGTGCCAGCAGGGAAATGGCGGGGGGGCCCAATGAGCAGTTCTTC.

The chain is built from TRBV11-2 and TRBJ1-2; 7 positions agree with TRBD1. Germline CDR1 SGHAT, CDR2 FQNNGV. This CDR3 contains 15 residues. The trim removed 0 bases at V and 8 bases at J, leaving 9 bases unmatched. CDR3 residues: CASSLDTTGFGGYTF. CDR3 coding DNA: TGTGCCAGCAGCTTAGATACGACAGGGTTCGGCGGCTACACCTTC. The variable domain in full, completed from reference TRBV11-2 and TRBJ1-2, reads EAGVAQSPRYKIIEKRQSVAFWCNPISGHATLYWYQQILGQGPKLLIQFQNNGVVDDSQLPKDRFSAERLKGVDSTLKIQPAKLEDSAVYLCASSLDTTGFGGYTFGSGTRLTVV.

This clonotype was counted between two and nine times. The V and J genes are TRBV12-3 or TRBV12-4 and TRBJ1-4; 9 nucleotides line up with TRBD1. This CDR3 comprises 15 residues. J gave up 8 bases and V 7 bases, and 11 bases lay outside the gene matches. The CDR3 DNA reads TGTGCCAGCACCCCGGGACAGGGCAGGGGAGAAAAACTGTTTTTT. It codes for CASTPGQGRGEKLFF.

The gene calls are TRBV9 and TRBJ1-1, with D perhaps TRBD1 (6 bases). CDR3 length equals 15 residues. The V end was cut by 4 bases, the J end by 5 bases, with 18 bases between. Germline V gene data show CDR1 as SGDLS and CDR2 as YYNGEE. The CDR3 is CASSPRQQGLTEAFF. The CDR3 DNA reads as TGTGCCAGCAGCCCTCGCCAGCAGGGGCTAACTGAAGCTTTCTTT.

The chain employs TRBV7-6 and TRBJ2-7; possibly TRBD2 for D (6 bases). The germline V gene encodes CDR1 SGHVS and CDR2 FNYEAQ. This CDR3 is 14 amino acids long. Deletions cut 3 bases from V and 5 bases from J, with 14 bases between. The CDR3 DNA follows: TGTGCCAGCAGCTTTGACGTAGGGAGGAACGAGCAGTACTTC. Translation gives CASSFDVGRNEQYF.

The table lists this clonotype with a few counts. The CDR3 coding sequence is TGTGCCAGCTCACCGCCAAGTGGGGGGGTTCCCTACGAGCAGTACTTC. Translating gives CASSPPSGGVPYEQYF. The chain combines TRBV18 with TRBJ2-7, with 7 bases lining up with TRBD2. V lost 3 bases, J lost 2 bases, and 10 bases stayed unmatched. The CDR3 length is 16 residues. Germline CDR1 is KGHSH and CDR2 is LQKENI.

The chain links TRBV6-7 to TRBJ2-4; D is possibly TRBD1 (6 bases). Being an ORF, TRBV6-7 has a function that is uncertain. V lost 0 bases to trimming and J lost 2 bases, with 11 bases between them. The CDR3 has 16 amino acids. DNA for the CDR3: TGTGCCAGCAGTTACTCCTCCGGGACACCCAAAAACATTCAGTACTTC. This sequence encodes CASSYSSGTPKNIQYF.

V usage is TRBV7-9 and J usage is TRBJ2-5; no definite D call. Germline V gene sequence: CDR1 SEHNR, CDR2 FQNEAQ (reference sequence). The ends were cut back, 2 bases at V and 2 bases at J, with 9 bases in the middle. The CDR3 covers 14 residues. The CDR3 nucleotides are TGTGCCAGCAGCTTATTGGACCAACAAGAGACCCAGTACTTC. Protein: CASSLLDQQETQYF.